This entry is about one T cell receptor (beta chain). Trimming shortened V by 2 bases and J by 3 bases, and 6 bases separated the two germline ends. This CDR3 region has 12 residues. CDR1 is GTSNPN and CDR2 is SVGIG in the germline V gene (reference sequence). This sample is drawn from a study of blood T cell repertoires in COVID-19. About the study: Acute-phase and convalescent COVID-19 samples originated in the United States, Italy and Spain.

Per the study methods: From reference gene primer amplification, estimates of nucleated cell counts were derived. The method was immunoSEQ multiplex PCR; TCRdb's version includes in-frame clones alone and lacks a portion of them. V, J and clone size reflect that table, while D and trimming were determined from the DNA. The data show approximately 50,000 clones, 79% seen once. The V gene is TRBV30, the J gene TRBJ2-3; D remains ambiguous. The source material was peripheral blood. The TCR originated in a man aged 70 or older with acute or convalescent COVID-19. CDR3 sequence: CAWSPPTDTQYF. CDR3 nucleotide sequence: TGTGCCTGGAGTCCCCCTACAGATACGCAGTATTTT.